The next 13 T cell receptor beta chains were all read from a single sample in a study of shared clonotypes between healthy human individuals. The repertoire was sequenced with immunoSEQ multiplex PCR; TCRdb's copy has only in-frame clones and lacks some. The table shows about 680,000 clones, with 60% to 75% occurring only once. The sample comprised memory CD4+ T cells sorted from blood. Subset specified: CD45RA-negative fraction. The receptors here all came from a woman in her 30s in good health.

V is TRBV11-2 and J is TRBJ2-3; TRBD2 matches at 8 bases. The ends lost 0 bases at V and 4 bases at J; junction bases unmatched: 9. The CDR3 extends over 17 amino acids. Germline CDR1 and CDR2: SGHAT and FQNNGV. CDR3 sequence (DNA): TGTGCCAGCAGCTTAGATTCTAGCGGGTTCCCCCCAGATACGCAGTATTTT. It is translated as CASSLDSSGFPPDTQYF.

The V call is TRBV7-9, the J call TRBJ2-7; possibly TRBD2 for D (6 bases). Germline values: CDR1 SEHNR, CDR2 FQNEAQ (reference sequence). The length of the CDR3 is 15 residues. V lost 3 bases and J lost 1, with 13 bases in between. The CDR3 DNA reads TGTGCCAGCAGCTTTGATGGCGGGACGTCCTACGAGCAGTACTTC. Residues: CASSFDGGTSYEQYF.

On this clone itself: This CDR3 is also generated by other DNA sequences in the sample. The chain uses TRBV11-2 and TRBJ1-1; no definite D call. Trimming stripped 6 bases from V and 1 base from J, with 9 bases between. Looked up from germline, CDR1 is SGHAT and CDR2 is FQNNGV. The CDR3 has 13 amino acids. The CDR3 loop reads CASSLWQNTEAFF. The CDR3 nucleotides read TGTGCCAGCAGTCTCTGGCAGAACACTGAAGCTTTCTTT. Full variable domain (rest looked up from reference TRBV11-2 and TRBJ1-1): EAGVAQSPRYKIIEKRQSVAFWCNPISGHATLYWYQQILGQGPKLLIQFQNNGVVDDSQLPKDRFSAERLKGVDSTLKIQPAKLEDSAVYLCASSLWQNTEAFFGQGTRLTVV.

The V call is TRBV6-1, the J call TRBJ2-1; 9 bases agree with TRBD1. Germline CDR1 reads MNHNS; CDR2 reads SASEGT. The V segment lost 1 base and the J segment 4 bases; nucleotides outside the gene matches: 2. The length of the CDR3 is 15 residues. This CDR3 reads CASSEGTGDYNEQFF. In nucleotides, the CDR3 is TGTGCCAGCAGTGAAGGGACAGGGGATTACAATGAGCAGTTCTTC.

The chain couples TRBV30 to TRBJ1-1; D not certain. Trimming removed 2 bases from V and 1 base from J, with 8 bases in between. The CDR3 covers 13 residues. Germline values: CDR1 GTSNPN, CDR2 SVGIG (reference sequence). Written as DNA, the CDR3 is TGTGCCTGGAGTCCCATCGGGAACACTGAAGCTTTCTTT. Translating it yields CAWSPIGNTEAFF.

This clone occurred a few times. This sample includes further DNA sequences coding for the same CDR3. The rearrangement links TRBV2 to TRBJ2-3; 11 positions agree with TRBD2. After removal of 7 bases from V and 0 bases from J, the junction contained 3 bases not matched to a gene. The CDR3 spans 15 residues. From germline, CDR1 is SNHLY and CDR2 FYNNEI. CDR3 in DNA: TGTGCCAGCACACGACTAGCGGGAAGCACAGATACGCAGTATTTT. Its translation is CASTRLAGSTDTQYF.

The J gene is TRBJ1-2, the V gene TRBV2; D possibly corresponds to TRBD1 (6 bases). The CDR3 is 12 residues long. The V and J ends lost 5 bases and 6 bases respectively, with 10 bases between them. The V gene's germline CDR1 is SNHLY and CDR2 FYNNEI. CDR3 bases: TGTGCCAGCAGTAAAAACAGGGATGGCTACACCTTC. As protein: CASSKNRDGYTF.

This sequence joins TRBV2 and TRBJ2-5; 12 positions agree with TRBD2. CDR3 length: 17 amino acids. The V and J ends lost 4 bases and 1 base, in that order; junction bases with no gene match: 7. Germline CDR1 is SNHLY and CDR2 is FYNNEI. This chain's CDR3 is CASSGLAGVRSQETQYF. The DNA for the CDR3 is TGTGCCAGCAGTGGACTAGCGGGGGTCCGGAGCCAAGAGACCCAGTACTTC. The full variable domain, completed using reference TRBV2 and TRBJ2-5, is EPEVTQTPSHQVTQMGQEVILRCVPISNHLYFYWYRQILGQKVEFLVSFYNNEISEKSEIFDDQFSVERPDGSNFTLKIRSTKLEDSAMYFCASSGLAGVRSQETQYFGPGTRLLVL.

This clone was seen a few times. The J gene is TRBJ1-1, the V gene TRBV10-2; D unresolved. V lost 1 base and J 5 bases, leaving 14 bases between the germline ends. This CDR3 has 15 amino acids. Germline CDR1 is WSHSY and CDR2 is SAAADI. The CDR3 DNA reads TGCGCCAGCAGTGAGTTTCACGGATCCTCGACTGAAGCTTTCTTT. Protein product: CASSEFHGSSTEAFF.

The chain employs TRBV30 and TRBJ1-4; 12 bases are a match to TRBD1. The CDR3 contains 15 residues. The trim removed 0 bases at V and 8 bases at J, leaving 4 bases unmatched. Germline loops: CDR1 GTSNPN, CDR2 SVGIG (reference sequence). This chain's CDR3 is CAWSVPGTGGEKLFF. The CDR3 coding sequence is TGTGCCTGGAGTGTACCCGGGACAGGGGGCGAAAAACTGTTTTTT.

The V call is TRBV5-4, the J call TRBJ2-2; D ambiguous. Germline V gives CDR1 SGHNT, CDR2 YYREEE (reference sequence). CDR3 length: 14 amino acids. Trimming shortened V by 0 bases and J by 6 bases, and 9 bases separated the two germline ends. The CDR3: CASSLGLGAGELFF. In nucleotides, the CDR3 is TGTGCCAGCAGCTTGGGATTGGGTGCCGGGGAGCTGTTTTTT.

This clone was counted once. This sequence joins TRBV7-3 and TRBJ2-2, with 14 bases that match TRBD2. CDR1 is SGHTA and CDR2 is FQGTGA in the germline V gene. The CDR3 runs 16 residues. V was clipped by 5 bases and J by 8 bases; unmatched bases: 7. The CDR3: CASSLRLAGGQGELFF. In DNA form, the CDR3 reads TGTGCCAGCAGCCTCAGACTAGCGGGAGGGCAGGGGGAGCTGTTTTTT.

The rearrangement uses TRBV14 and TRBJ2-7; 9 bases map to TRBD1. The CDR3 runs 17 residues. The ends lost 4 bases at V and 6 bases at J; junction bases unmatched: 16. Per the germline V gene, CDR1 is SGHDN and CDR2 is FVKESK. The CDR3 here is CASSLERFRDRDFEQYF. The CDR3 DNA follows: TGTGCCAGCAGCCTGGAGCGTTTCCGGGACAGGGACTTCGAGCAGTACTTC.